The 19 T cell receptor beta chains in this list originate from one sample, sequenced in a study of PD-1 blockade in classical Hodgkin lymphoma. Assay: immunoSEQ multiplex PCR; the TCRdb copy retains only in-frame clones and omits some. In the table there are 13,000 or so clones, approximately 79% of which are singletons. Relapses following autologous stem cell transplantation were seen in all patients, with brentuximab vedotin exposure varying. Researchers report purifying CD4+ T cells from thawed PBMCs by magnetic negative selection. The source material was CD4+ T cells from blood, sampled at baseline. These receptors were collected from a human donor with classical Hodgkin lymphoma.

The rearrangement uses TRBV28 and TRBJ1-5; D is possibly TRBD1 (6 bases). Germline CDR1 reads MDHEN; CDR2 reads SYDVKM. The CDR3 runs 18 residues. V dropped 7 bases and J dropped 0 bases, with 22 bases sitting between them. For the CDR3, the DNA is TGTGCCAGCACCAAAGGGGGGGCGGGGGCCCTTAGCAATCAGCCCCAGCATTTT. Translated: CASTKGGAGALSNQPQHF.

The V and J genes are TRBV5-4 and TRBJ2-5, with unresolved D. The end of the DNA fits TRBJ2-7 better, so the J call may be wrong. This CDR3 is built from 14 residues. In germline, CDR1 is SGHNT, CDR2 YYREEE (reference sequence). The CDR3 region is CASSLNAWNDEQYF. The CDR3 nucleotides are TGTGCCAGCAGCTTGAACGCCTGGAACGACGAGCAGTACTTC.

This chain links TRBV29-1 with TRBJ1-2, with 8 bases fitting TRBD1. J lost 7 bases, V lost 0 bases, and 7 bases had no gene match. This CDR3 region has 14 residues. CDR1 is SQVTM and CDR2 is ANQGSEA in the germline V gene. The CDR3 loop is CSVEDTGGGLGYTF. CDR3 bases: TGCAGCGTTGAAGATACAGGGGGTGGGCTTGGCTACACCTTC.

The chain carries TRBV29-1 and TRBJ1-5; D remains ambiguous. The CDR3 has 13 residues. Germline CDR1 and CDR2: SQVTM and ANQGSEA. V was pared by 4 bases and J by 5 bases, with 12 bases between. Here the CDR3 DNA reads TGCAGCGTTGTAAGCGGATCCGATCAGCCCCAGCATTTT. Translating it yields CSVVSGSDQPQHF.

The gene calls are TRBV11-3 and TRBJ2-7, with D perhaps matching TRBD1 or TRBD2 (6 bases each). This CDR3 comprises 15 residues. Trimming shortened V by 0 bases and J by 6 bases, and 15 bases separated the two germline ends. Germline CDR1 and CDR2: SGHNT and YENEEA. CDR3 protein: CASSLDGGDSSEQYF. The CDR3 DNA is TGTGCCAGCAGCTTAGACGGGGGCGATTCGAGCGAGCAGTACTTC.

The chain has TRBV7-8 and TRBJ1-1; D remains unclear. This CDR3 is 10 amino acids long. Trimming took 10 bases from V and 7 from J, leaving 10 bases between them. Germline V lookup: CDR1 SGHVS, CDR2 FQNEAQ. The DNA of the CDR3 is TGTGCCATTACTAAGGATGAAGCTTTCTTT. Amino acid sequence: CAITKDEAFF.

This clone was found a few times. V is TRBV30 and J is TRBJ1-1; D remains ambiguous. Germline CDR1 is GTSNPN and CDR2 is SVGIG (reference sequence). The CDR3 covers 13 residues. V lost 2 bases and J 6 bases, leaving 13 bases between the germline ends. The CDR3 region has the DNA TGTGCCTGGAGTCCCATTCCACGTTCTGAAGCTTTCTTT. Protein sequence: CAWSPIPRSEAFF.

V and J are TRBV5-1 and TRBJ2-3; weak D call: TRBD2 (6 bases). The V end was cut by 4 bases, the J end by 1 base, with 13 bases between. Looked up from germline, CDR1 is SGHRS and CDR2 is YFSETQ. The CDR3 runs to 15 residues. CDR3 DNA sequence: TGCGCCAGCAGCCCCCCTAGCGCAGGCACAGATACGCAGTATTTT. Translated, it gives CASSPPSAGTDTQYF.

The chain carries TRBV7-2 and TRBJ2-7; TRBD1 or TRBD2 may be the D gene (5 bases each). Trimming left V 5 bases short and J 6 bases short, with 20 bases between. Germline CDR1 is SGHTA and CDR2 is FQGNSA. The CDR3 consists of 15 residues. CDR3 protein: CASSPGTYVFREQYF. The CDR3 DNA follows: TGTGCCAGCAGCCCCGGGACCTACGTATTCCGCGAGCAGTACTTC.

The chain carries TRBV4-1 and TRBJ2-1; no clear D. This CDR3 contains 17 residues. V was shortened by 2 bases and J by 1 base, with 15 bases between the two germline ends. Germline-derived CDR1 and CDR2 are MGHRA and YSYEKL. This chain's CDR3 is CASSQRIDSPSYNEQFF. The CDR3 bases are TGCGCCAGCAGCCAAAGAATCGACTCCCCATCCTACAATGAGCAGTTCTTC.

In DNA, the CDR3 is TGCGCCAGCAGCCAAGAGCCAGGGGCTGGAAACACCATATATTTT. Translated, it gives CASSQEPGAGNTIYF. The chain links TRBV4-3 to TRBJ1-3; TRBD1 might be the D (6 bases). V was shortened by 0 bases and J by 2 bases, with 8 bases between the two germline ends. This CDR3 is 15 amino acids long. Germline V gene sequence: CDR1 LGHNA, CDR2 YSLEER.

This sequence joins TRBV7-2 and TRBJ2-1; unclear D gene. V dropped 1 base and J dropped 7 bases, with 14 bases sitting between them. The CDR3 is made up of 15 amino acids. Germline CDR1 reads SGHTA; CDR2 reads FQGNSA. In DNA, the CDR3 is TGTGCCAGCAGCTTAGTAATATCTTGGGTGAATGAGCAGTTCTTC. This translates into CASSLVISWVNEQFF.

The chain joins TRBV15 to TRBJ2-5; weak D call: TRBD1 (7 bases). The germline V gene encodes CDR1 LNHNV and CDR2 YYDKDF (reference sequence). V lost 2 bases, J lost 5 bases, and 15 bases lay in between. The CDR3 is made up of 15 amino acids. The CDR3 sequence is CATSRSSGGTETQYF. DNA for the CDR3: TGTGCCACCAGCAGATCCTCAGGGGGGACGGAGACCCAGTACTTC.

This rearrangement joins TRBV11-1 to TRBJ2-7; the D gene is possibly TRBD1 (7 bases). The germline V and J ends were trimmed by 5 bases and 2 bases, with 28 bases remaining between them. Germline V lookup: CDR1 SGHAT, CDR2 FQDESV (reference sequence). The CDR3 has 19 amino acids. The DNA of the CDR3 is TGTGCCAGCAGCCCCTACGCAGGGGGGCCCAAACCAGGCACCTACGAGCAGTACTTC. It specifies CASSPYAGGPKPGTYEQYF.

J is TRBJ2-1 and V is TRBV11-3; no clear D gene. The CDR3 runs 12 residues. The germline V gene has CDR1 SGHNT and CDR2 YENEEA. V was shortened by 0 bases and J by 10 bases, with 7 bases between the two germline ends. The CDR3 DNA reads TGTGCCAGCAGCTTAGAGATGGGGGAGCAGTTCTTC. It specifies CASSLEMGEQFF.

The chain joins TRBV19 to TRBJ1-5; D might be TRBD1 (5 bases). The CDR3 has 16 residues. V was pared by 6 bases and J by 2 bases, with 17 bases between. Germline V CDR1 and CDR2: LNHDA, SQIVND (reference sequence). The CDR3, as DNA: TGTGCCAGTAGAACCCGGCGAGGGGAAGGCAATCAGCCCCAGCATTTT. Translation gives CASRTRRGEGNQPQHF. The complete variable domain, with remaining parts taken from reference TRBV19 and TRBJ1-5, reads DGGITQSPKYLFRKEGQNVTLSCEQNLNHDAMYWYRQDPGQGLRLIYYSQIVNDFQKGDIAEGYSVSREKKESFPLTVTSAQKNPTAFYLCASRTRRGEGNQPQHFGDGTRLSIL.

CDR3 sequence reads: CASSAASGGELFF. The CDR3 bases are TGTGCCAGCAGCGCCGCTAGCGGGGGTGAGCTGTTTTTT. The chain joins TRBV7-6 to TRBJ2-2; 10 bases map to TRBD2. In germline, CDR1 is SGHVS, CDR2 FNYEAQ. The CDR3 spans 13 residues. The ends lost 5 bases at V and 11 bases at J; junction bases unmatched: 5.

The chain has TRBV5-4 and TRBJ2-7; D remains ambiguous. CDR3 length equals 15 residues. Germline V gene sequence: CDR1 SGHNT, CDR2 YYREEE (reference sequence). V was shortened by 4 bases and J by 2 bases, with 16 bases between the two germline ends. This CDR3 reads CASSKESTSTYEQYF. As DNA, the CDR3 is TGTGCCAGCAGCAAAGAAAGCACGTCAACCTACGAGCAGTACTTC.

This sequence joins TRBV7-9 and TRBJ1-4; TRBD1 matches at 9 bases. The V segment lost 7 bases and the J segment 7 bases; nucleotides outside the gene matches: 10. CDR1 and CDR2 from the germline V gene are SEHNR and FQNEAQ (reference sequence). This CDR3 is built from 15 residues. The CDR3 bases are TGTGCCAGCACCCCAGGAACAGGGGGCCGTGAAAAACTGTTTTTT. This gives the protein CASTPGTGGREKLFF.